The entry below describes one T cell receptor (beta chain). Its antigen is currently unknown. A quantity of roughly 0.5 to 1 ug RNA underwent reverse transcription using random hexamers. The authors amplified TCR beta CDR3 across 54 Vbeta and 13 Jbeta using immunoSEQ multiplex PCR. TCRdb reanalysed the immunoSEQ multiplex PCR reads using MiXCR and keeps one entry per CDR3 protein. The data hold under 200,000 distinct CDR3 sequences, with 90% to 95% observed a single time. The data were taken from a study of CD8 T cells in Susac syndrome. General study findings and limits: In Susac syndrome, CD4+ T cell repertoires lacked any clonal expansion. As the study acknowledged, the number of individuals in its TCR sequencing and HLA analysis was relatively small.

Germline CDR1 and CDR2: SGHNT and YYREEE (reference sequence). The germline V and J ends were trimmed by 4 bases and 1 base, with 17 bases remaining between them. The CDR3 consists of 16 residues. The receptor comes from a human donor with Susac syndrome. This chain links TRBV5-4 with TRBJ1-1; D not certain. Sequenced sample: CD4+ T cells from PBMCs. The chain's CDR3 is CASSLLRARSNTEAFF. In nucleotides, the CDR3 is TGTGCCAGCAGCCTCCTAAGGGCAAGATCGAACACTGAAGCTTTCTTT.